The rows below give T cell receptor beta chains drawn from one sample of a study of cytomegalovirus exposure and HLA in healthy donors. Some clones are missing from TCRdb's copy, which holds only in-frame ones; the method was immunoSEQ multiplex PCR. The sample holds some 180,000 clones, roughly 88% seen once. The sample comprised PBMCs. The origin of the receptors is a girl aged 2 to 10 in good health and CMV-seropositive. Each CDR3 is given with its conserved first and last residue.

v_call cdr3_aa
TRBV18 CASSLAGGLEAKNIQYF
TRBV10-1 CASSPTSGMSEQYF
TRBV11-3 CASSFGGTTTIGNNEQFF
TRBV28 CASRPMRELVDEQFF
TRBV7-7 CASSPRTSGANEQFF
TRBV6-5 CASRPRGEETQYF
TRBV19 CASTPDRESEKLFF
TRBV6-6 CASSYSDRPNTEAFF
TRBV27 CASSLSRRGVSGYTF
TRBV5-1 CASSLAGNLAGRSYNEQFF